Presented here are 5 T cell receptor beta chains from one specimen sequenced in a study of human T cells and chemical hapten exposure. The time point: patch test 1, 2 weeks after DPC sensitization. Treatment meaning: therapeutic diphenylcyclopropenone sensitization with weekly scalp DPC. TCRdb re-analysed the RACE reads in MiXCR, keeping a single row per CDR3 protein. The table lists around 190,000 distinct CDR3 sequences, around 22% of them singletons. This sample comprised whole blood, obtained in connection with sensitization to the hapten diphenylcyclopropenone (DPC). The receptors were sampled from a woman between 45 and 60 years old with alopecia areata. Some clones in this sample may be carry-over from other donors' samples.

This chain joins TRBV25-1 and TRBJ2-7, with D perhaps matching TRBD1 or TRBD2 (8 bases each). Germline lookup yields CDR1 MGHDK and CDR2 SYGVNS. The CDR3 is 15 amino acids. Trimming stripped 4 bases from V and 1 base from J, with 14 bases between. CDR3 sequence: CASSVSGTGSYEQYF. The CDR3 DNA reads TGTGCCAGCAGTGTTAGCGGGACAGGATCCTACGAGCAGTACTTC.

This clonotype was seen a few times. This chain joins TRBV7-9 and TRBJ2-2; D tentatively reads TRBD1 or TRBD2 (5 bases each). Trimming stripped 5 bases from V and 0 bases from J, with 19 bases between. The CDR3 consists of 18 residues. CDR1 is SEHNR, CDR2 FQNEAQ, per germline (reference sequence). The DNA of the CDR3 is TGTGCCAGCAGCGGAGATCCTGGGGGACCAGCGAACACCGGGGAGCTGTTTTTT. Translation gives CASSGDPGGPANTGELFF.

This sequence joins TRBV6-2 or TRBV6-3 and TRBJ2-2; D is perhaps TRBD2 (6 bases). The CDR3 sequence is 16 residues long. V dropped 0 bases and J dropped 6 bases, with 14 bases sitting between them. The germline CDR1 and CDR2 sequences are MNHEY and SVGEGT. The CDR3 coding sequence is TGTGCCAGCAGTTACTCGCTGTCTAGCGCGGCCGGGGAGCTGTTTTTT. It encodes CASSYSLSSAAGELFF.

This chain joins TRBV7-6 and TRBJ1-4, with a possible D match to TRBD1 (6 bases). The V end was cut by 5 bases, the J end by 4 bases, with 17 bases between. CDR1 and CDR2 (germline): SGHVS, FNYEAQ. This CDR3 is built from 16 residues. CDR3 protein: CASSPRRQAYNEKLFF. CDR3 nucleotide sequence: TGTGCCAGCAGCCCTAGACGACAGGCCTATAATGAAAAACTGTTTTTT.

This clonotype was counted a few times. The chain recombines TRBV18 with TRBJ1-5; 7 bases are a match to TRBD1. J gave up 1 base and V 0 bases, and 12 bases lay outside the gene matches. Looked up from germline, CDR1 is KGHSH and CDR2 is LQKENI. This CDR3 is 19 amino acids long. The CDR3 nucleotides are TGTGCCAGCTCACCACCTCCGAGACAGGGTGTTAGGAGCAATCAGCCCCAGCATTTT. Protein sequence: CASSPPPRQGVRSNQPQHF.